These 23 T cell receptor beta chains were all obtained from the same sample, sequenced in a study of identical twins. MiXCR, applied by TCRdb to the 5' RACE reads, yields one record per CDR3 protein. The table lists hundreds of thousands of distinct CDR3 sequences, 5.5% to 7% of them singletons. The same sample was also studied in work on yellow fever vaccine responses in identical twins.

Sequencing was performed on memory (CD45RO+) T cells sorted from blood. Source of these receptors: a woman younger than 35 in good health.

This clonotype was counted a few times. The rearrangement joins TRBV6-5 to TRBJ2-1, with D unclear. The CDR3 length is 15 residues. The ends were cut back, 6 bases at V and 4 bases at J, with 16 bases in the middle. CDR1 is MNHEY and CDR2 is SVGAGI in the germline V gene. The CDR3 protein is CASRLDAGAYNEQFF. The CDR3 DNA reads as TGTGCCAGCAGATTAGACGCAGGTGCTTACAATGAGCAGTTCTTC.

The CDR3 is CASTPGGTPYEQYF. CDR3 DNA sequence: TGTGCCAGCACCCCCGGAGGGACACCCTACGAGCAGTACTTC. V and J are TRBV7-2 and TRBJ2-7; the D gene could be TRBD1 or TRBD2 (6 bases each). The CDR3 is 14 amino acids. Germline lookup yields CDR1 SGHTA and CDR2 FQGNSA. Trimming took 7 bases from V and 2 from J, leaving 15 bases between them.

This clonotype was seen ten or more times. This chain links TRBV4-1 with TRBJ1-4, with 11 bases aligning to TRBD1. The CDR3 contains 18 residues. Germline loops: CDR1 MGHRA, CDR2 YSYEKL. J gave up 10 bases and V 0 bases, and 13 bases lay outside the gene matches. The CDR3, as DNA: TGCGCCAGCAGCCAAGATAGATACCGGGACAGGGGGATTGGAAAACTGTTTTTT. Its protein product is CASSQDRYRDRGIGKLFF.

This clonotype has a handful of counts. V is TRBV6-1 and J is TRBJ2-7; TRBD1 agrees at 7 bases. With V trimmed by 7 bases and J by 6 bases, 9 bases remained unmatched. The V gene's germline CDR1 is MNHNS and CDR2 SASEGT. This CDR3 spans 13 amino acids. This CDR3 is CASKETGPSEQYV. DNA for the CDR3: TGTGCCAGCAAGGAGACAGGGCCGAGCGAGCAGTACGTC.

This clonotype was seen only a few times. The chain combines TRBV6-5 with TRBJ2-3; no firm D call. CDR1 is MNHEY, CDR2 SVGAGI, per germline. The CDR3 loop spans 14 amino acids. Trimming stripped 2 bases from V and 0 bases from J, with 6 bases between. The CDR3 DNA reads as TGTGCCAGCAGTTACAGGACCAGCACAGATACGCAGTATTTT. Amino acids: CASSYRTSTDTQYF.

This clonotype has at least ten counts. The chain employs TRBV28 and TRBJ1-5; D not resolved. The CDR3 is 16 amino acids. The V gene's germline CDR1 is MDHEN and CDR2 SYDVKM. V dropped 2 bases and J dropped 0 bases, with 11 bases sitting between them. CDR3 residues: CASSLNRILSNQPQHF. The CDR3 DNA follows: TGTGCCAGCAGTTTAAATAGAATCCTTAGCAATCAGCCCCAGCATTTT.

This CDR3 reads CSVPRGGLSQPQHF. CDR3 bases: TGCAGTGTACCTAGGGGGGGGCTGAGCCAGCCCCAGCATTTT. This chain uses TRBV20-1 with TRBJ1-5, with D perhaps TRBD1 (6 bases). V gave up 7 bases and J gave up 7 bases, with 20 bases separating them. Germline CDR1 reads DFQATT; CDR2 reads SNEGSKA (reference sequence). The CDR3 is 14 residues long.

The chain recombines TRBV12-3 or TRBV12-4 with TRBJ2-1; 10 bases match TRBD1. CDR3 length: 15 residues. V trimming: 6 bases; J trimming: 4 bases; junction bases outside the gene matches: 6. CDR3 region: CASRSGQGGYNEQFF. CDR3 in DNA: TGTGCCAGCAGATCCGGACAGGGGGGGTACAATGAGCAGTTCTTC.

The genes are TRBV15 and TRBJ2-4; D remains unclear. The CDR3 extends over 15 amino acids. Germline CDR1 and CDR2: LNHNV and YYDKDF (reference sequence). V was trimmed by 7 bases and J by 1 base, leaving 14 bases between them. The CDR3 DNA reads TGTGCCACCAACCAGTATCTCGGGGCCAAAAACATTCAGTACTTC. Translated: CATNQYLGAKNIQYF.

The genes are TRBV20-1 and TRBJ2-1; TRBD2 matches at 13 bases. Trimming removed 2 bases from V and 4 bases from J; junction bases left unmatched: 5. CDR3 length: 16 amino acids. The germline V gene encodes CDR1 DFQATT and CDR2 SNEGSKA (reference sequence). The CDR3 spells CSARQGLAGLYNEQFF. The CDR3 bases are TGCAGTGCTAGACAGGGACTAGCGGGGTTATACAATGAGCAGTTCTTC.

V usage is TRBV11-3 and J usage is TRBJ1-1, with D maybe TRBD1 (5 bases). V was clipped by 6 bases and J by 6 bases, with 8 bases between them. The CDR3 sequence is 11 residues long. Germline V gives CDR1 SGHNT, CDR2 YENEEA. The DNA for the CDR3 is TGTGCCAGCAGAGAACAGGCTGAAGCTTTCTTT. It translates to CASREQAEAFF. Based on the CDR3 plus reference TRBV11-3 and TRBJ1-1, the full variable domain is EAGVVQSPRYKIIEKKQPVAFWCNPISGHNTLYWYLQNLGQGPELLIRYENEEAVDDSQLPKDRFSAERLKGVDSTLKIQPAELGDSAVYLCASREQAEAFFGQGTRLTVV.

The chain is built from TRBV20-1 and TRBJ2-1, with D unclear. The CDR3 has 14 residues. V dropped 2 bases and J dropped 3 bases, with 11 bases sitting between them. Germline lookup yields CDR1 DFQATT and CDR2 SNEGSKA (reference sequence). The CDR3 here is CSARSQTNYNEQFF. The CDR3 DNA reads as TGCAGTGCTAGAAGCCAAACCAACTACAATGAGCAGTTCTTC.

This clonotype was counted between two and nine times. The chain is built from TRBV27 and TRBJ2-7; D perhaps matches TRBD2 (6 bases). In germline, CDR1 is MNHEY, CDR2 SMNVEV (reference sequence). V was pared by 2 bases and J by 0 bases, with 11 bases between. The CDR3 totals 15 residues. CDR3 nucleotide sequence: TGTGCCAGCAGTTTACTTGTGGGAGGCTCCTACGAGCAGTACTTC. It encodes CASSLLVGGSYEQYF.

This clonotype was counted many times. The rearrangement uses TRBV24-1 and TRBJ2-6; D gene uncertain. The CDR3 consists of 18 residues. Trimming removed 2 bases at V and 2 bases at J, with 15 bases between. From germline, CDR1 is KGHDR and CDR2 SFDVKD. CDR3 sequence: CATSDSPLVGTGANVLTF. The CDR3 DNA reads as TGTGCCACCAGTGATTCCCCCCTCGTAGGGACTGGGGCCAACGTCCTGACTTTC.

This sequence joins TRBV9 and TRBJ2-4, with no clear D. Germline V gene data show CDR1 as SGDLS and CDR2 as YYNGEE. V lost 0 bases and J 0 bases, leaving 10 bases between the germline ends. The CDR3 length is 16 residues. CDR3 sequence (DNA): TGTGCCAGCAGCGTAGATATAGGCGTAGCCAAAAACATTCAGTACTTC. It encodes CASSVDIGVAKNIQYF.

This clonotype was recorded at least ten times. J is TRBJ2-4 and V is TRBV24-1; D uncertain. The germline V and J ends were trimmed by 6 bases and 7 bases, with 6 bases remaining between them. Germline lookup yields CDR1 KGHDR and CDR2 SFDVKD. CDR3 length: 11 residues. CDR3 residues: CATSSENIQYF. CDR3 in DNA: TGTGCCACCAGTTCGGAGAACATTCAGTACTTC.

This clonotype was counted at least ten times. The chain employs TRBV13 and TRBJ1-4; no definite D call. Germline CDR1 and CDR2: PRHDT and FYEKMQ (reference sequence). This CDR3 is built from 13 residues. Trimming pared 5 bases from V and 7 bases from J, leaving 11 bases between. The DNA of the CDR3 is TGTGCCAGCAGCCCCCCCCGGGGTGAAAAACTGTTTTTT. Protein sequence: CASSPPRGEKLFF.

This clonotype was recorded a few times. The V call is TRBV6-1, the J call TRBJ2-2; TRBD2 agrees at 16 bases. J gave up 7 bases and V 7 bases, and 9 bases lay outside the gene matches. Per germline, CDR1 MNHNS and CDR2 SASEGT. The CDR3 has 17 residues. The CDR3 loop reads CASKPGLAGGPIGELFF. DNA of the CDR3: TGTGCCAGCAAGCCGGGACTAGCGGGGGGGCCTATCGGGGAGCTGTTTTTT.

This clonotype was recorded at least ten times. J is TRBJ2-3 and V is TRBV7-2, with D tentatively TRBD2 (5 bases). Trimming removed 2 bases from V and 2 bases from J, with 8 bases in between. The CDR3 spans 14 residues. Germline V CDR1 and CDR2: SGHTA, FQGNSA. CDR3 bases: TGTGCCAGCAGCTTACGGAGGAACACAGATACGCAGTATTTT. It codes for CASSLRRNTDTQYF. The variable domain in full, completed from reference TRBV7-2 and TRBJ2-3, reads GAGVSQSPSNKVTEKGKDVELRCDPISGHTALYWYRQSLGQGLEFLIYFQGNSAPDKSGLPSDRFSAERTGGSVSTLTIQRTQQEDSAVYLCASSLRRNTDTQYFGPGTRLTVL.

In its sample, this clonotype was seen many times. The chain carries TRBV29-1 and TRBJ2-7; 10 nucleotides agree with TRBD2. Germline V gene sequence: CDR1 SQVTM, CDR2 ANQGSEA. The CDR3 contains 15 residues. V dropped 4 bases and J dropped 1; count of bases not matched to a gene: 7. DNA for the CDR3: TGCAGCGTTGTCCCCCGGACTAGCGGTTCCTACGAGCAGTACTTC. This gives the protein CSVVPRTSGSYEQYF.

In the case of this clonotype: One end of the junction varies from germline; a read error may be responsible. The V gene is TRBV14, the J gene TRBJ1-2; TRBD1 is a possible D gene (5 bases). This CDR3 spans 13 amino acids. Germline CDR1 reads SGHDN; CDR2 reads FVKESK. The CDR3 nucleotides read TGTGCCAGCAGCCAAGCGGGAGGTCAGGGACGCTCCTTC. Translated: CASSQAGGQGRSF.

In this sample, this clonotype turned up a few times. The rearrangement uses TRBV7-3 and TRBJ2-5; D is perhaps TRBD1 or TRBD2 (5 bases each). Germline-derived CDR1 and CDR2 are SGHTA and FQGTGA. This CDR3 contains 14 residues. The ends were cut back, 5 bases at V and 5 bases at J, with 15 bases in the middle. The CDR3, as DNA: TGTGCCAGCAGCCCGGGACCCAAGGGGGAGACCCAGTACTTC. This codes for CASSPGPKGETQYF.

Ten or more counts support this clonotype. The V and J genes are TRBV5-1 and TRBJ2-2; D gene unclear. V shed 2 bases and J shed 6 bases, with 14 bases lying between them. CDR1 is SGHRS, CDR2 YFSETQ, per germline. This CDR3 contains 15 residues. In DNA form, the CDR3 reads TGCGCCAGCAGCTTTTCCGCCTCTATCTCCGGGGAGCTGTTTTTT. Translation gives CASSFSASISGELFF.